The rows below give T cell receptor beta chains drawn from one sample of a study of cytomegalovirus exposure and HLA in healthy donors. TCRdb's copy holds only in-frame clones and misses some; the assay was immunoSEQ multiplex PCR. The sample holds under 250,000 clones, approximately 82% seen once. The specimen was PBMCs. All receptors come from a male donor in good health and CMV-seronegative. The CDR3 runs from the conserved cysteine through the conserved F or W. D genes are given only for firm matches. For some rows the clone size is stated as once, few or many, or as a class when expanded; others skip it.

>TRBV27|.|TRBJ2-4|.
CASKQVEAKNIQYF
TGTGCCAGCAAGCAAGTCGAAGCCAAAAACATTCAGTACTTC
>TRBV5-1|.|TRBJ2-3|TRBD1
CASSPRPGTGTEGGDTQYF
TGCGCCAGCAGCCCACGTCCCGGGACAGGGACCGAGGGGGGAGATACGCAGTATTTT
>TRBV9|.|TRBJ2-3|TRBD2
CASSQRGGLSSTDTQYF
TGTGCCAGCAGCCAACGGGGGGGCTTATCCAGCACAGATACGCAGTATTTT
>TRBV6-5|.|TRBJ2-5|TRBD1
CASSSTGAGETQYF
TGTGCCAGCAGTTCGACAGGGGCAGGAGAGACCCAGTACTTC
>TRBV5-1|.|TRBJ2-2|TRBD1
CASSWTPGTANTGELFF
TGCGCCAGCAGCTGGACACCGGGGACAGCGAACACCGGGGAGCTGTTTTTT
>TRBV27|.|TRBJ2-3|TRBD2
CASKGLAGGNTDTQYF
TGTGCCAGCAAAGGACTAGCGGGAGGAAACACAGATACGCAGTATTTT
>TRBV29-1|.|TRBJ2-1|.
CSVDWEHNEQFF
TGCAGCGTTGATTGGGAGCACAATGAGCAGTTCTTC
>TRBV5-1|.|TRBJ2-3|.
CASSGGRGSTDTQYF
TGCGCCAGCAGCGGCGGTCGGGGATCCACAGATACGCAGTATTTT
>TRBV5-1|.|TRBJ2-5|TRBD2
CASSSGGPRETQYF
TGCGCCAGCAGCTCGGGGGGGCCGCGAGAGACCCAGTACTTC
>TRBV5-1|.|TRBJ2-5|.
CASRRGGGKEETQYF
TGCGCCAGCAGGCGAGGGGGGGGAAAGGAGGAGACCCAGTACTTC
>TRBV1|.|TRBJ2-7|.
CTSSQVPLDYEQYF
TGCACCAGCAGCCAAGTACCACTAGACTACGAGCAGTACTTC
>TRBV27|.|TRBJ1-2|TRBD1
CASSPLHYRGDGYTF
TGTGCCAGCAGTCCGCTCCATTACAGGGGTGACGGCTACACCTTC
>TRBV19|.|TRBJ1-1|.
CASSTDKNTEAFF
TGTGCCAGTAGTACGGACAAGAACACTGAAGCTTTCTTT
>TRBV9|.|TRBJ1-3|.
CASSVQGRDTIYF
TGTGCCAGCAGCGTACAGGGGAGAGACACCATATATTTT
>TRBV5-6|.|TRBJ2-2|TRBD2
CASSLLGLAGGGTGELFF
TGTGCCAGCAGCTTGCTGGGACTAGCGGGAGGAGGAACCGGGGAGCTGTTTTTT
>TRBV2|.|TRBJ1-4|TRBD1
CASSEGALQGAEKLFF
TGTGCCAGCAGTGAAGGGGCGTTGCAGGGGGCAGAAAAACTGTTTTTT
>TRBV5-1|few|TRBJ1-2|.
CASSTGTSGYTF
TGCGCCAGCAGCACGGGGACAAGTGGCTACACCTTC
>TRBV7-9|.|TRBJ2-5|.
CASSLAAQETQYF
TGTGCCAGCAGCTTAGCGGCACAAGAGACCCAGTACTTC
>TRBV5-1|.|TRBJ2-7|TRBD2
CASSFDGRRAYEQYF
TGCGCCAGCAGCTTTGACGGGAGGCGGGCCTACGAGCAGTACTTC
>TRBV6-1|.|TRBJ2-7|TRBD1
CASRRDSSYEQYF
TGTGCCAGCCGCAGGGACAGCTCCTACGAGCAGTACTTC
>TRBV19|.|TRBJ1-5|TRBD1
CASSRGQGTAQPQHF
TGTGCCAGTAGTAGGGGACAGGGGACGGCTCAGCCCCAGCATTTT
>TRBV6-6|.|TRBJ1-5|TRBD1
CASSYEGASQPQHF
TGTGCCAGCAGTTACGAGGGGGCAAGTCAGCCCCAGCATTTT
>TRBV30|few|TRBJ1-1|TRBD1
CAWTGQFTEAFF
TGTGCCTGGACGGGACAGTTCACTGAAGCTTTCTTT
>TRBV10-2|once|TRBJ2-5|TRBD2
CASSVLAGGGETQYF
TGCGCCAGCAGTGTGTTAGCGGGAGGGGGAGAGACCCAGTACTTC
>TRBV2|.|TRBJ2-7|TRBD1
CASSEDRVDEQYF
TGTGCCAGCAGTGAGGACAGGGTCGACGAGCAGTACTTC
>TRBV6-5|.|TRBJ2-5|TRBD2
CASSYSGLAGTETQYF
TGTGCCAGCAGTTACTCGGGACTAGCGGGAACGGAGACCCAGTACTTC
>TRBV5-1|.|TRBJ2-5|.
CATDTGLGETQYF
TGCGCCACCGATACAGGGCTTGGGGAGACCCAGTACTTC
>TRBV10-3|.|TRBJ1-1|.
CAISGTMNTEAFF
TGTGCCATCAGTGGGACAATGAACACTGAAGCTTTCTTT
>TRBV14|.|TRBJ2-7|.
CASSHLDRPPYEQYF
TGTGCCAGCAGCCACTTGGACAGACCTCCCTACGAGCAGTACTTC
>TRBV4-1|.|TRBJ2-5|TRBD2
CASSQVTSGKETQYF
TGCGCCAGCAGCCAAGTAACTAGCGGGAAAGAGACCCAGTACTTC
>TRBV19|.|TRBJ2-3|TRBD2
CASSIEEGLAGADTQYF
TGTGCCAGTAGTATAGAAGAGGGACTAGCGGGAGCAGATACGCAGTATTTT
>TRBV27|many|TRBJ1-5|.
CASSFGGSQPQHF
TGTGCCAGCAGTTTTGGAGGGTCCCAGCCCCAGCATTTT
>TRBV27|.|TRBJ2-7|.
CASSFGQRYYEQYF
TGTGCCAGCAGCTTCGGACAGAGATACTACGAGCAGTACTTC
>TRBV19|.|TRBJ2-7|.
CASSMGHNYEQYF
TGTGCCAGTAGTATGGGCCACAACTACGAGCAGTACTTC
>TRBV7-3|.|TRBJ2-1|TRBD2
CASSLMTSGINNEQFF
TGTGCCAGCAGCCTTATGACTAGCGGGATCAACAATGAGCAGTTCTTC
>TRBV28|.|TRBJ2-7|TRBD2
CASRGGGLVLHEQYF
TGTGCCAGCAGAGGGGGGGGACTAGTTTTACACGAGCAGTACTTC
>TRBV7-3|.|TRBJ1-6|.
CASSLGAGHSPLHF
TGTGCCAGCAGCTTAGGGGCAGGACACTCACCCCTCCACTTT
>TRBV5-1|few|TRBJ1-1|.
CASSLGHQNTEAFF
TGCGCCAGCAGCTTGGGACATCAAAACACTGAAGCTTTCTTT
>TRBV5-4|.|TRBJ2-7|.
CASSLVTRFSYEQYF
TGTGCCAGCAGTTTAGTGACACGTTTCTCCTACGAGCAGTACTTC
>TRBV6-6|few|TRBJ1-2|TRBD1
CASSYSGQGAGYTF
TGTGCCAGCAGTTACTCCGGACAGGGGGCAGGCTACACCTTC
>TRBV19|.|TRBJ1-2|TRBD1
CASSIEEGAYFGYTF
TGTGCCAGTAGTATAGAAGAGGGGGCTTATTTCGGCTACACCTTC
>TRBV5-4|.|TRBJ1-6|.
CASSLEGTGLNSPLHF
TGTGCCAGCAGCTTGGAGGGAACAGGACTAAATTCACCCCTCCACTTT
>TRBV7-8|once|TRBJ2-4|.
CASSASTEANIQYF
TGTGCCAGCAGCGCCTCGACAGAGGCAAACATTCAGTACTTC
>TRBV12-2|once|TRBJ2-7|.
CASRPGTGYYEQYF
TGTGCAAGTCGCCCGGGGACAGGGTACTACGAGCAGTACTTC
>TRBV10-3|once|TRBJ2-1|.
CAISGTGGDHGYNEQFF
TGTGCCATCAGTGGGACAGGAGGGGATCACGGTTACAATGAGCAGTTCTTC
>TRBV5-4|.|TRBJ2-3|.
CASSLARGDTQYF
TGTGCCAGCAGCTTGGCTAGGGGTGATACGCAGTATTTT
>TRBV5-1|.|TRBJ2-7|TRBD2
CASSPGGTSDYEQYF
TGCGCCAGCAGCCCGGGGGGGACTAGCGACTACGAGCAGTACTTC
>TRBV29-1|once|TRBJ2-7|.
CSVEQGGYEQYF
TGCAGCGTTGAACAGGGGGGCTACGAGCAGTACTTC
>TRBV6-1|.|TRBJ2-7|.
CASNDRTYEQYF
TGTGCCAGCAATGACAGAACCTACGAGCAGTACTTC
>TRBV19|.|TRBJ1-2|.
CASSIAAVNGYTF
TGTGCCAGTAGTATAGCGGCGGTGAATGGCTACACCTTC
>TRBV5-6|.|TRBJ2-7|TRBD2
CASSGLAGVSWASEQYF
TGTGCCAGCAGCGGACTAGCGGGAGTAAGCTGGGCGAGCGAGCAGTACTTC
>TRBV19|.|TRBJ2-2|.
CASSIRRLAVSTGELFF
TGTGCCAGTAGTATTCGTCGCCTAGCAGTCTCCACCGGGGAGCTGTTTTTT
>TRBV5-4|.|TRBJ2-7|TRBD2
CASSGGTSGTSRGEQYF
TGTGCCAGCAGCGGCGGGACTAGCGGGACCTCCCGTGGGGAGCAGTACTTC
>TRBV7-3|.|TRBJ2-3|.
CASSLMLSDTQYF
TGTGCCAGCAGCTTAATGTTATCCGATACGCAGTATTTT
>TRBV28|.|TRBJ2-1|TRBD2
CASSLPSGRIYEQFF
TGTGCCAGCAGTTTGCCCAGCGGGAGAATTTATGAGCAGTTCTTC
>TRBV27|.|TRBJ2-7|.
CASSLYVGQGSTYEQYF
TGTGCCAGCAGTTTATACGTGGGGCAGGGGTCAACCTACGAGCAGTACTTC
>TRBV5-1|.|TRBJ2-1|TRBD1
CASGRTGGSDEQFF
TGCGCCAGCGGTAGGACAGGGGGTTCCGATGAGCAGTTCTTC